Following are 12 T cell receptor beta chains from one sample sequenced in a study of control samples from healthy donors and cancer patients. Generated by immunoSEQ multiplex PCR, the TCRdb table keeps only in-frame clones and is missing some. The sample contains roughly 120,000 clones, around 96% of which appear only once. Sequencing input: blood. The receptors were gathered from a man aged 30-40 years in good health.

The J gene is TRBJ1-2, the V gene TRBV3-1 (or the pseudogene TRBV3-2), with D possibly matching TRBD1 (6 bases). Germline loops: CDR1 LGHDT, CDR2 YNNKEL (reference sequence). The CDR3 is 13 amino acids. V lost 7 bases, J lost 5 bases, and 14 bases lay in between. The CDR3: CASTSRQGYGYTF. In DNA, the CDR3 is TGTGCCAGCACCTCTCGGCAGGGGTATGGCTACACCTTC.

The rearrangement joins TRBV5-6 to TRBJ1-4; D gene uncertain. The germline V gene has CDR1 SGHDT and CDR2 YYEEEE. The CDR3 runs to 16 residues. Trimming removed 3 bases from V and 0 bases from J, with 12 bases in between. Written as DNA, the CDR3 is TGTGCCAGCAGCTACCTTTCTGCGGCAACTAATGAAAAACTGTTTTTT. This gives the protein CASSYLSAATNEKLFF.

The chain carries TRBV5-5 and TRBJ1-6; 8 bases fit TRBD1. The CDR3 has 14 residues. V gave up 4 bases and J gave up 10 bases; unmatched junction bases: 7. Germline assignment: CDR1 SGHKS and CDR2 YYEKEE (reference sequence). As DNA, the CDR3 is TGTGCCAGCAGCCTCCCGGACAGGGAATCACCCCTCCACTTT. Protein sequence: CASSLPDRESPLHF.

The chain is built from TRBV3-1 (or the pseudogene TRBV3-2) and TRBJ1-5; tentatively, D is TRBD1 (5 bases). Deletions cut 2 bases from V and 6 bases from J, with 17 bases between. Germline assignment: CDR1 LGHDT and CDR2 YNNKEL (reference sequence). The CDR3 extends over 16 amino acids. The CDR3 here is CASSQFPGREPQPQHF. The CDR3 DNA is TGTGCCAGCAGCCAATTCCCGGGCAGGGAACCTCAGCCCCAGCATTTT.

The gene calls are TRBV6-5 and TRBJ1-1; possible D gene TRBD1, 5 bases. With 5 bases removed from V and 1 base from J, the gap between germline ends came to 8 bases. The length of the CDR3 is 13 residues. In germline, CDR1 is MNHEY, CDR2 SVGAGI. The CDR3 sequence is CASSPQGNTEAFF. Written as DNA, the CDR3 is TGTGCCAGCAGTCCCCAGGGGAACACTGAAGCTTTCTTT.

This clone occurred once. V usage is TRBV7-2 and J usage is TRBJ1-5, with D hard to call. Germline V gene lookup returns CDR1 SGHTA and CDR2 FQGNSA. The V end was cut by 1 base, the J end by 4 bases, with 11 bases between. The CDR3 loop spans 15 amino acids. The CDR3 nucleotides read TGTGCCAGCAGCTTAGGGCATAACTCAAATCAGCCCCAGCATTTT. Its protein product is CASSLGHNSNQPQHF.

Written as DNA, the CDR3 is TGTGCCAGCGGTAGGGGCGGCACTGAAGCTTTCTTT. This encodes CASGRGGTEAFF. The chain links TRBV28 to TRBJ1-1, with D perhaps matching TRBD1 (5 bases). The V end was cut by 8 bases, the J end by 4 bases, with 11 bases between. Germline V gives CDR1 MDHEN, CDR2 SYDVKM. The CDR3 is made up of 12 amino acids.

The chain employs TRBV11-2 and TRBJ1-1; 8 bases are a match to TRBD1. CDR1 and CDR2 from the germline V gene are SGHAT and FQNNGV. V lost 5 bases, J lost 0 bases, and 2 bases stayed unmatched. The CDR3 sequence is 14 residues long. The CDR3 bases are TGTGCCAGCAGCCTGGACAGGGTGAACACTGAAGCTTTCTTT. This sequence encodes CASSLDRVNTEAFF.

The chain combines TRBV4-3 with TRBJ1-1; D is uncertain. V gave up 1 base and J gave up 5 bases, with 11 bases separating them. Per germline, CDR1 LGHNA and CDR2 YSLEER. This CDR3 contains 14 residues. The CDR3 sequence: CASSQAPLRTEAFF. As DNA, the CDR3 is TGCGCCAGCAGCCAAGCTCCACTGAGGACTGAAGCTTTCTTT.

CDR3: CASSFNRGLGAFF. The CDR3 region has the DNA TGTGCCAGTAGTTTCAACAGGGGGCTAGGGGCTTTCTTT. The chain uses TRBV19 and TRBJ1-1; the match to TRBD1 covers 9 bases. CDR3 length: 13 amino acids. Germline loops: CDR1 LNHDA, CDR2 SQIVND (reference sequence). V dropped 5 bases and J dropped 11; count of bases not matched to a gene: 9.

The V and J genes are TRBV2 and TRBJ1-2, with D possibly being TRBD1 (5 bases). CDR1 is SNHLY, CDR2 FYNNEI, per germline. This CDR3 contains 13 residues. V lost 0 bases and J 7 bases, leaving 9 bases between the germline ends. The CDR3 protein is CASSEAFGGGYTF. The CDR3 DNA is TGTGCCAGCAGTGAAGCGTTTGGGGGTGGCTACACCTTC.

The CDR3 reads CASSRQGAGNTIYF. In DNA, the CDR3 is TGTGCCAGCAGTCGACAGGGGGCGGGTAACACCATATATTTT. The V gene is TRBV6-6, the J gene TRBJ1-3, with 10 positions matching TRBD1. This CDR3 comprises 14 residues. J gave up 7 bases and V 5 bases, and 5 bases lay outside the gene matches. The germline gives CDR1 MNHNY, CDR2 SVGAGI (reference sequence).